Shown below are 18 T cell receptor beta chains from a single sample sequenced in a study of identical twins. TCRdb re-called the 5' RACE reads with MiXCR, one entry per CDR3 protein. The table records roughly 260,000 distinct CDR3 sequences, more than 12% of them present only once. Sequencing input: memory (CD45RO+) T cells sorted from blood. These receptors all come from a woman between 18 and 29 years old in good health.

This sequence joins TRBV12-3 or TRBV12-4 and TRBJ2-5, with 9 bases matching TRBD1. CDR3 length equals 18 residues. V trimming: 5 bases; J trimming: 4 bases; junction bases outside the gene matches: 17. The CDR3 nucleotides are TGTGCCAGCAGTCGACGGATACAGGGGGCGCCCCGAAGAGAGACCCAGTACTTC. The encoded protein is CASSRRIQGAPRRETQYF.

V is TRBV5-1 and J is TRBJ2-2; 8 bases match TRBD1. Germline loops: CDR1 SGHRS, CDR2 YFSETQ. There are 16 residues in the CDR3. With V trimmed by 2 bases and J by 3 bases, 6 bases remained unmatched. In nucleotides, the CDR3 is TGCGCCAGCAGCTTTCCCCAGGGGGCTTACACCGGGGAGCTGTTTTTT. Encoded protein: CASSFPQGAYTGELFF.

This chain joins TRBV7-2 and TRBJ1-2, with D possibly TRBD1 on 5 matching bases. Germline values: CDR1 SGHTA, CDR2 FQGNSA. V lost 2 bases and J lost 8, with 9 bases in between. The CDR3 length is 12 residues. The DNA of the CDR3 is TGTGCCAGCAGCTTAAGGGGCTGGGGCTACACCTTC. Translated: CASSLRGWGYTF.

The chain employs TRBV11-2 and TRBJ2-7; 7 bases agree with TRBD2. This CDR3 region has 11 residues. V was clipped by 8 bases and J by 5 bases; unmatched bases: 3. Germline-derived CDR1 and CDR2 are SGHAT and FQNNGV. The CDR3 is CASLAGDEQYF. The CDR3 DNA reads TGTGCCAGCTTAGCGGGCGACGAGCAGTACTTC.

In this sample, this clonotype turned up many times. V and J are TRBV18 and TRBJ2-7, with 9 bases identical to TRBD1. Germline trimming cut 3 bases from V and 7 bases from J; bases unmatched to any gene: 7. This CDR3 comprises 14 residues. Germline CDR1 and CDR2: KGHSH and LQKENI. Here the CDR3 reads CASSPAQGAGEQYF. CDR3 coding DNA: TGTGCCAGCTCACCTGCACAGGGGGCAGGTGAGCAGTACTTC.

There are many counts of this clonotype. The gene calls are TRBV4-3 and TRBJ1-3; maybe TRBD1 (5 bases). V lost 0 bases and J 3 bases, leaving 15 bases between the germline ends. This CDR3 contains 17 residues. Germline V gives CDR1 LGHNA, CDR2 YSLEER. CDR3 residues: CASSQETGGGFGNTIYF. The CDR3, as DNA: TGCGCCAGCAGCCAAGAAACGGGGGGAGGATTTGGAAACACCATATATTTT.

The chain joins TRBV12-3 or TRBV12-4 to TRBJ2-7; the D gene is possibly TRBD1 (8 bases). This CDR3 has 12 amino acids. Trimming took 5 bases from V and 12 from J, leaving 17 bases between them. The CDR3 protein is CASSTGQGGMYF. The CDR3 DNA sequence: TGTGCCAGCAGTACAGGACAGGGAGGGATGTACTTC.

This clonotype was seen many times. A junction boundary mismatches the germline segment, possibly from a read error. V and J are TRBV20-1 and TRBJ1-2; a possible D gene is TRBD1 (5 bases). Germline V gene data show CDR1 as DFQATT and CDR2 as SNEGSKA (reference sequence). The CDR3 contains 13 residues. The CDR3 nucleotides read TGCAGTGCCAAACTCGAGCAAGGACGGGGCACGGCCTTC. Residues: CSAKLEQGRGTAF.

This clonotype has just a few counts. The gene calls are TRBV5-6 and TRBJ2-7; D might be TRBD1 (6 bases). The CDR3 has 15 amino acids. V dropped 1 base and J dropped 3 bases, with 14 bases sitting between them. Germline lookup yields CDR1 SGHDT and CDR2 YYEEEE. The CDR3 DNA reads TGTGCCAGCAGCTTGAAGGGGACAAACAGCTACGAGCAGTACTTC. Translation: CASSLKGTNSYEQYF.

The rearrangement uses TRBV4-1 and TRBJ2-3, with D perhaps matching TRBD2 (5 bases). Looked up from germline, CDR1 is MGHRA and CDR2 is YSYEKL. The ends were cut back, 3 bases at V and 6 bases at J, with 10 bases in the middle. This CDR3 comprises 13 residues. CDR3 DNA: TGCGCCAGCAGCCATCCGATAGCGGATACGCAGTATTTT. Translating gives CASSHPIADTQYF.

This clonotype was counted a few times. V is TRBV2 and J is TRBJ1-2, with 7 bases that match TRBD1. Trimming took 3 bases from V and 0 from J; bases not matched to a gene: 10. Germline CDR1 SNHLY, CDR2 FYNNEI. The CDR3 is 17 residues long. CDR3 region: CASSDRDRTSANYGYTF. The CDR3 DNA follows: TGTGCCAGCAGTGATCGGGACAGAACATCGGCTAACTATGGCTACACCTTC.

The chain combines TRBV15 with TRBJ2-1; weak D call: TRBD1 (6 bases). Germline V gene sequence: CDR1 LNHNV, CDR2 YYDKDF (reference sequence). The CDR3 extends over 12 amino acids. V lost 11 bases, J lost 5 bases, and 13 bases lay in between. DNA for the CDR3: TGTGCCGCCGGAGAGGGGGACAATGAGCAGTTCTTC. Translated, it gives CAAGEGDNEQFF.

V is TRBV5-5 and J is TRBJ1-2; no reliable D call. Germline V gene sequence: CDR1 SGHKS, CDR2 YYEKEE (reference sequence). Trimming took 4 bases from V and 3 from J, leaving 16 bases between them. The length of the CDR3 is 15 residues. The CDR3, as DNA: TGTGCCAGCAGCCCGTCTATAGGGCCCGACTATGGCTACACCTTC. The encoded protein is CASSPSIGPDYGYTF.

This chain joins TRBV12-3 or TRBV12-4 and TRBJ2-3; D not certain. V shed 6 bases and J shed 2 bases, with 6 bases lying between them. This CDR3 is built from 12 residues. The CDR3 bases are TGTGCCAGCAGATACAACACAGATACGCAGTATTTT. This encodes CASRYNTDTQYF.

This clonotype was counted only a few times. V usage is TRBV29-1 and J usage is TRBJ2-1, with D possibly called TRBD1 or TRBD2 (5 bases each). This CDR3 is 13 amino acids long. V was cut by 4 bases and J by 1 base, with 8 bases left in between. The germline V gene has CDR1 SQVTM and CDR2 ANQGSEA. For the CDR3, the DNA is TGCAGCGTTGGAGGGGATTCCTACAATGAGCAGTTCTTC. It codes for CSVGGDSYNEQFF.

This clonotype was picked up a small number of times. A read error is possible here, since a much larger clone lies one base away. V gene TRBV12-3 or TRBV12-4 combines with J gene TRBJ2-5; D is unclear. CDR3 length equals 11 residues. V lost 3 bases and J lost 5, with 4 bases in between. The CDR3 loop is CASSFVETQYF. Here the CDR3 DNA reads TGTGCCAGCAGTTTTGTGGAGACCCAGTACTTC.

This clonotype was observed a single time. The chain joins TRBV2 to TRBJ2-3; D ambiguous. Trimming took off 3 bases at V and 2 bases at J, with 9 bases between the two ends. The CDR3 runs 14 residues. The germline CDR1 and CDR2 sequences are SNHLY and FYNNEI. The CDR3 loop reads CASSDETYTDTQYF. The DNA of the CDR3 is TGTGCCAGCAGTGATGAGACCTACACAGATACGCAGTATTTT.

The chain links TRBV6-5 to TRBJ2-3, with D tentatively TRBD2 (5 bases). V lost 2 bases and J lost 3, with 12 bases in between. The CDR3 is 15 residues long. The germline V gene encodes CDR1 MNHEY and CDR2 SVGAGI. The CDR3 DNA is TGTGCCAGCAGTTACCAAGCGGCGCAGACAGATACGCAGTATTTT. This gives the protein CASSYQAAQTDTQYF.